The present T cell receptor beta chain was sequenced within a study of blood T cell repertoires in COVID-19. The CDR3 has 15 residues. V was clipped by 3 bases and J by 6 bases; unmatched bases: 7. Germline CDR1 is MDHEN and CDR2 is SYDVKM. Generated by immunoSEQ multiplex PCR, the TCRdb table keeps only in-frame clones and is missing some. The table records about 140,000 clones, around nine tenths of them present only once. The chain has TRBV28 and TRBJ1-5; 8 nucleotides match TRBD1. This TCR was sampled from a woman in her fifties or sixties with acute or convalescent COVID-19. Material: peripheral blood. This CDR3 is CASSFGTGPGQPQHF. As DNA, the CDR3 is TGTGCCAGCAGTTTTGGGACAGGACCGGGTCAGCCCCAGCATTTT.